What follows are 24 T cell receptor beta chains derived from one specimen sequenced in a study of shared clonotypes between healthy human individuals (dated by TCRdb to 2019 to 2021). The protocol used for the library was the immunoSEQ multiplex PCR assay. Here the immuneACCESS table is served through TCRdb, limited to in-frame sequences with V and J called. Missing clones are a known gap in these copies; in checked studies unresolved V genes cover under half, and the rest lacks a known reason. A total of more than 2,000,000 clones appear in this sample, 85% to 95% of them only once. Roughly 0.14% of the sample rests with the top ten. Sequencing was carried out using naive CD4+ T cells sorted from blood. The cell subset or site label on this specimen signifies: CD45RA+ positively selected. These receptor sequences come from a man aged 18 to 29 in good health.

The chain joins TRBV18 to TRBJ1-2, with D unclear. V was trimmed by 0 bases and J by 2 bases, leaving 10 bases between them. Germline V gene lookup returns CDR1 KGHSH and CDR2 LQKENI. The CDR3 is 15 residues long. CDR3 sequence reads: CASSPPSGENYGYTF. Written as DNA, the CDR3 is TGTGCCAGCTCACCACCGTCCGGAGAAAACTATGGCTACACCTTC. Drawing the rest from reference TRBV18 and TRBJ1-2, the complete variable domain is NAGVMQNPRHLVRRRGQEARLRCSPMKGHSHVYWYRQLPEEGLKFMVYLQKENIIDESGMPKERFSAEFPKEGPSILRIQQVVRGDSAAYFCASSPPSGENYGYTFGSGTRLTVV.

V usage is TRBV6-1 and J usage is TRBJ2-5; D may be TRBD2 (6 bases). Germline CDR1 MNHNS, CDR2 SASEGT. This CDR3 is built from 14 residues. V lost 1 base to trimming and J lost 5 bases, with 11 bases between them. The CDR3 here is CASSEGTSRETQYF. Here the CDR3 DNA reads TGTGCCAGCAGTGAAGGTACTAGCCGTGAGACCCAGTACTTC.

This clone was picked up a small number of times. The chain combines TRBV5-6 with TRBJ1-6; TRBD1 might be the D (5 bases). The V end lost 5 bases, the J end lost 13 bases, and 19 bases lay between the germline ends. This CDR3 has 14 residues. Germline-derived CDR1 and CDR2 are SGHDT and YYEEEE. The CDR3 is CASSYGTVRFPLHF. In DNA form, the CDR3 reads TGTGCCAGCAGTTACGGGACGGTTAGATTCCCCCTCCACTTT.

The J gene is TRBJ1-6, the V gene TRBV6-1; D is perhaps TRBD1 (6 bases). This CDR3 is 14 amino acids long. CDR1 MNHNS and CDR2 SASEGT come from the germline V gene. The V end was cut by 5 bases, the J end by 7 bases, with 12 bases between. The CDR3, as DNA: TGTGCCAGCAGTCAGGGGAGGGGAAATTCACCCCTCCACTTT. This translates into CASSQGRGNSPLHF.

The chain carries TRBV30 and TRBJ1-1; possible D gene TRBD1, 5 bases. CDR1 is GTSNPN, CDR2 SVGIG, per germline (reference sequence). The CDR3 runs 16 residues. Trimming shortened V by 3 bases and J by 4 bases, and 21 bases separated the two germline ends. CDR3 coding DNA: TGTGCCTGGAGCGCCTTGGATGGGAGGGGTGGCACTGAAGCTTTCTTT. Translation: CAWSALDGRGGTEAFF.

The chain has TRBV19 and TRBJ2-7, with D perhaps being TRBD1 or TRBD2 (5 bases each). The length of the CDR3 is 12 residues. CDR1 is LNHDA and CDR2 is SQIVND in the germline V gene (reference sequence). Trimming shortened V by 5 bases and J by 8 bases, and 13 bases separated the two germline ends. Here the CDR3 DNA reads TGTGCCAGTAGTTTTGGGACGGACAAGCAGTACTTC. It codes for CASSFGTDKQYF.

This rearrangement joins TRBV30 to TRBJ2-5; D call uncertain. CDR1 is GTSNPN, CDR2 SVGIG, per germline (reference sequence). Trimming pared 1 base from V and 5 bases from J, leaving 17 bases between. CDR3 length equals 15 residues. CDR3 amino acids: CAWSDGPVPLETQYF. DNA of the CDR3: TGTGCCTGGAGTGACGGACCCGTCCCCTTGGAGACCCAGTACTTC.

In its sample, this clone was seen once. The genes are TRBV5-1 and TRBJ2-5; the D call may be TRBD1 or TRBD2 (5 bases each). The V end was cut by 1 base, the J end by 5 bases, with 12 bases between. The CDR3 is made up of 14 amino acids. Germline CDR1 SGHRS, CDR2 YFSETQ. CDR3 bases: TGCGCCAGCAGCTTGTCTGGGGGAACGGAGACCCAGTACTTC. Residues: CASSLSGGTETQYF. Filled out from reference TRBV5-1 and TRBJ2-5, the complete variable domain reads KAGVTQTPRYLIKTRGQQVTLSCSPISGHRSVSWYQQTPGQGLQFLFEYFSETQRNKGNFPGRFSGRQFSNSRSEMNVSTLELGDSALYLCASSLSGGTETQYFGPGTRLLVL.

The chain carries TRBV6-1 and TRBJ2-2, with D hard to call. Trimming pared 6 bases from V and 7 bases from J, leaving 12 bases between. The CDR3 length is 13 residues. Germline V CDR1 and CDR2: MNHNS, SASEGT. The CDR3 region is CASRELGFGELFF. CDR3 sequence (DNA): TGTGCCAGCAGAGAGCTAGGGTTCGGGGAGCTGTTTTTT.

This rearrangement joins TRBV16 to TRBJ2-7; 8 nucleotides agree with TRBD2. The trim removed 2 bases at V and 3 bases at J, leaving 6 bases unmatched. Germline assignment: CDR1 KGHSY and CDR2 FQNENV. The CDR3 has 15 amino acids. Here the CDR3 DNA reads TGTGCCAGCAGCCAAGGGCGGGGGGAGCTCTACGAGCAGTACTTC. This gives the protein CASSQGRGELYEQYF.

A note on this clone: Other DNA sequences from this sample encode an identical CDR3 as well. The chain employs TRBV7-9 and TRBJ1-5; possible D gene TRBD1, 6 bases. The V gene lost 4 bases and the J gene lost 4 bases, with 8 bases spanning the gap. The CDR3 loop spans 13 amino acids. Germline CDR1 is SEHNR and CDR2 is FQNEAQ (reference sequence). CDR3 in amino acids: CASSSGQNQPQHF. The CDR3 DNA follows: TGTGCCAGCAGCTCCGGACAGAATCAGCCCCAGCATTTT.

The chain combines TRBV7-3 with TRBJ1-5; the match to TRBD1 covers 9 bases. The germline CDR1 and CDR2 sequences are SGHTA and FQGTGA. V was clipped by 4 bases and J by 6 bases; unmatched bases: 16. This CDR3 has 18 residues. The CDR3 is CASSSTGTGISYIQPQHF. DNA for the CDR3: TGTGCCAGCAGCTCGACCGGGACAGGGATTTCATATATTCAGCCCCAGCATTTT.

The rearrangement uses TRBV2 and TRBJ1-2; D is perhaps TRBD1 (5 bases). V dropped 5 bases and J dropped 12 bases, with 19 bases sitting between them. Germline CDR1 and CDR2: SNHLY and FYNNEI. The CDR3 loop spans 13 amino acids. CDR3 sequence reads: CASSRRGQGLNTF. In nucleotides, the CDR3 is TGTGCCAGCAGTCGGAGAGGCCAGGGATTAAACACCTTC.

The chain has TRBV5-1 and TRBJ2-6; D ambiguous. CDR3 size: 16 residues. The V gene lost 1 base and the J gene lost 0 bases, with 8 bases spanning the gap. The germline V gene encodes CDR1 SGHRS and CDR2 YFSETQ. The CDR3 region is CASSLYVGSGANVLTF. For the CDR3, the DNA is TGCGCCAGCAGCTTGTACGTCGGCTCTGGGGCCAACGTCCTGACTTTC.

CDR3 bases: TGTGCCAGCAGCGAACAAGAGACCCAGTACTTC. The encoded protein is CASSEQETQYF. This chain uses TRBV6-6 with TRBJ2-5; D is undetermined. Germline CDR1 is MNHNY and CDR2 is SVGAGI (reference sequence). The CDR3 extends over 11 amino acids. The ends were cut back, 6 bases at V and 2 bases at J, with 4 bases in the middle.

This chain links TRBV5-6 with TRBJ1-2, with D possibly TRBD1 on 6 matching bases. Germline V gives CDR1 SGHDT, CDR2 YYEEEE. V was shortened by 1 base and J by 4 bases, with 11 bases between the two germline ends. The CDR3 is 14 amino acids. CDR3 DNA: TGTGCCAGCAGCTTGATTGGGGGCATCTATGGCTACACCTTC. This sequence encodes CASSLIGGIYGYTF.

This rearrangement joins TRBV19 to TRBJ2-5; tentative D call: TRBD1 (5 bases). This CDR3 spans 15 amino acids. Germline V gene sequence: CDR1 LNHDA, CDR2 SQIVND (reference sequence). V lost 5 bases, J lost 7 bases, and 20 bases lay in between. This chain's CDR3 is CASSENSGLGVTQYF. The CDR3 DNA is TGTGCCAGTAGTGAAAACTCAGGGTTGGGCGTGACCCAGTACTTC.

This chain connects TRBV9 to TRBJ2-3; D gene unclear. The CDR3 covers 15 residues. Per the germline V gene, CDR1 is SGDLS and CDR2 is YYNGEE. V was shortened by 0 bases and J by 2 bases, with 10 bases between the two germline ends. The CDR3 spells CASSVDPELTDTQYF. As DNA, the CDR3 is TGTGCCAGCAGCGTAGACCCAGAACTCACAGATACGCAGTATTTT.

The chain has TRBV6-1 and TRBJ2-2; possible D gene TRBD1, 6 bases. Germline values: CDR1 MNHNS, CDR2 SASEGT. V was trimmed by 6 bases and J by 6 bases, leaving 8 bases between them. The CDR3 covers 12 residues. CDR3 residues: CASRGGAGELFF. In nucleotides, the CDR3 is TGTGCCAGCAGAGGGGGAGCCGGGGAGCTGTTTTTT.

The V and J genes are TRBV5-8 and TRBJ2-3; TRBD2 aligns across 7 bases. The CDR3 consists of 14 residues. In germline, CDR1 is SGHTS, CDR2 YDEGEE. The junction had 7 bases not matched to a gene; V was cut back by 4 bases and J by 5 bases. CDR3 protein: CASSGAGVGDTQYF. DNA of the CDR3: TGTGCCAGCAGCGGTGCGGGGGTGGGAGATACGCAGTATTTT. Full variable domain (outside the CDR3, taken from reference TRBV5-8 and TRBJ2-3): EAGVTQSPTHLIKTRGQQATLRCSPISGHTSVYWYQQALGLGLQFLLWYDEGEERNRGNFPPRFSGRQFPNYSSELNVNALELEDSALYLCASSGAGVGDTQYFGPGTRLTVL.

As concerns this clone: The sample carries other DNA sequences with the same CDR3. CDR3 nucleotide sequence: TGTGCCAGTAGTATAGCAGGGAGCAATCAGCCCCAGCATTTT. It translates to CASSIAGSNQPQHF. This sequence joins TRBV19 and TRBJ1-5; D is perhaps TRBD1 (5 bases). Germline CDR1 reads LNHDA; CDR2 reads SQIVND (reference sequence). Trimming took 1 base from V and 1 from J, leaving 5 bases between them. The CDR3 sequence is 14 residues long. Combining the CDR3 with reference TRBV19 and TRBJ1-5 gives the whole variable domain DGGITQSPKYLFRKEGQNVTLSCEQNLNHDAMYWYRQDPGQGLRLIYYSQIVNDFQKGDIAEGYSVSREKKESFPLTVTSAQKNPTAFYLCASSIAGSNQPQHFGDGTRLSIL.

The chain has TRBV10-3 and TRBJ2-3, with no clear D. The CDR3 is made up of 13 amino acids. The V end lost 2 bases, the J end lost 4 bases, and 7 bases lay between the germline ends. Germline CDR1 and CDR2: ENHRY and SYGVKD. CDR3 protein: CAISERVADTQYF. The CDR3 DNA reads as TGTGCCATCAGTGAGCGGGTTGCAGATACGCAGTATTTT.

Turning to this clone: The identical CDR3 is also encoded by other nucleotide sequences in the sample. The genes are TRBV29-1 and TRBJ1-1, with D perhaps matching TRBD1 (5 bases). The CDR3 has 11 residues. Germline V gene data show CDR1 as SQVTM and CDR2 as ANQGSEA. The ends were cut back, 4 bases at V and 4 bases at J, with 7 bases in the middle. The CDR3 DNA follows: TGCAGCGTTGCAGGGAGCACTGAAGCTTTCTTT. Translated: CSVAGSTEAFF.

V is TRBV18 and J is TRBJ1-3, with 10 nucleotides matching TRBD1. This CDR3 is built from 15 residues. The trim removed 3 bases at V and 4 bases at J, leaving 3 bases unmatched. Germline CDR1 and CDR2: KGHSH and LQKENI. CDR3 residues: CASSPSTGGGNTIYF. DNA of the CDR3: TGTGCCAGCTCACCCTCGACAGGGGGCGGAAACACCATATATTTT.